This T cell receptor (beta chain) was obtained from a study of blood T cell repertoires in COVID-19. Study-wide background: PBMCs, B-cell-depleted T cells, or T cells provided the cDNA or gDNA that made up the material.

The protocol was immunoSEQ multiplex PCR, while the TCRdb copy is restricted to in-frame clones and leaves out a portion. The data contain about 45,000 clones, roughly 88% of them singletons. The receptor was derived from a woman of 80 years or more with acute or convalescent COVID-19. The sequenced sample consisted of peripheral blood.

This CDR3 reads CASSQGNYEQYF. The CDR3, as DNA: TGTGCCAGCAGCCAGGGGAACTACGAGCAGTACTTC. The chain combines TRBV28 with TRBJ2-7; D might be TRBD1 (6 bases). Germline V gene lookup returns CDR1 MDHEN and CDR2 SYDVKM. The CDR3 extends over 12 amino acids. Trimming removed 6 bases from V and 3 bases from J, with 9 bases in between.